A single sample is the source of the 9 T cell receptor beta chains below, sequenced in a study of T cell repertoires in cytomegalovirus infection (dated by TCRdb to between 2018 and 2021). These receptors have no known antigen. In light of the paper, this sample's treatment or condition label describes: in vitro stimulation with specific CMV peptide epitopes to enrich CMV-specific T cells. Sequenced on an Illumina HiSeq 1500. TCRdb cleaned the public reads at Q25 with fastp, built clones with MiXCR and kept in-frame beta chains. Rows with one shared CDR3 protein collapse into an entry with the most common genes and DNA. Here the sample has about 830,000 distinct CDR3 sequences; 32% occur a single time. Roughly an eighth of the sample is taken by the ten largest. Here the sequenced sample was cultured CD8+ T cells from PBMCs, taken from culture after CMV antigen stimulation. The receptors originated from a human donor in good health (CMV status not recorded). Some clones in this sample may be carry-over from other donors' samples.

The rearrangement links TRBV6-6 to TRBJ2-7, with D uncertain. Germline V gene lookup returns CDR1 MNHNY and CDR2 SVGAGI (reference sequence). Trimming shortened V by 1 base and J by 0 bases, and 7 bases separated the two germline ends. CDR3 size: 14 residues. CDR3: CASSYYQSSYEQYV. CDR3 coding DNA: TGTGCCAGCAGTTACTACCAAAGCTCCTACGAGCAGTACGTC.

This clonotype was observed many times. The chain employs TRBV7-2 and TRBJ1-1; D is possibly TRBD1 (6 bases). This CDR3 region has 15 residues. V lost 4 bases, J lost 1 base, and 13 bases lay in between. The germline V gene encodes CDR1 SGHTA and CDR2 FQGNSA. CDR3 in amino acids: CASSSAQGKNTEAFF. DNA of the CDR3: TGTGCCAGCAGCTCAGCTCAGGGGAAGAACACTGAAGCTTTCTTT.

In its sample, this clonotype was seen a few times. The rearrangement joins TRBV27 to TRBJ2-3, with D perhaps matching TRBD1 or TRBD2 (5 bases each). Germline assignment: CDR1 MNHEY and CDR2 SMNVEV (reference sequence). V lost 1 base to trimming and J lost 3 bases, with 8 bases between them. CDR3 length equals 14 residues. The CDR3 sequence: CASSLFGATDTQYF. The CDR3 region has the DNA TGTGCCAGCAGTTTATTCGGGGCGACAGATACGCAGTATTTT.

The chain carries TRBV27 and TRBJ1-4; 9 positions match TRBD1. The CDR3 totals 16 residues. Germline V gives CDR1 MNHEY, CDR2 SMNVEV (reference sequence). V gave up 7 bases and J gave up 1 base; unmatched junction bases: 7. As DNA, the CDR3 is TGTGCCAGCAAACAGGGGGCAGGTAGAACTAATGAAAAACTGTTTTTT. Translated, it gives CASKQGAGRTNEKLFF. The complete variable domain, with remaining parts taken from reference TRBV27 and TRBJ1-4, reads EAQVTQNPRYLITVTGKKLTVTCSQNMNHEYMSWYRQDPGLGLRQIYYSMNVEVTDKGDVPEGYKVSRKEKRNFPLILESPSPNQTSLYFCASKQGAGRTNEKLFFGSGTQLSVL.

The chain carries TRBV5-4 and TRBJ1-1; 12 bases are a match to TRBD1. The junction had 7 bases not matched to a gene; V was cut back by 3 bases and J by 1 base. The CDR3 is 17 amino acids. In germline, CDR1 is SGHNT, CDR2 YYREEE (reference sequence). CDR3 loop: CASSSGTGGLPNTEAFF. The CDR3 coding sequence is TGTGCCAGCAGCTCCGGGACAGGGGGCCTACCGAACACTGAAGCTTTCTTT. Based on the CDR3 plus reference TRBV5-4 and TRBJ1-1, the full variable domain is ETGVTQSPTHLIKTRGQQVTLRCSSQSGHNTVSWYQQALGQGPQFIFQYYREEENGRGNFPPRFSGLQFPNYSSELNVNALELDDSALYLCASSSGTGGLPNTEAFFGQGTRLTVV.

This clonotype was seen only a few times. The gene calls are TRBV10-3 and TRBJ2-6; 10 bases line up with TRBD1. The V and J ends lost 10 bases and 2 bases, in that order; junction bases with no gene match: 2. Looked up from germline, CDR1 is ENHRY and CDR2 is SYGVKD. The CDR3 totals 14 residues. The CDR3 DNA sequence: TGTGCCACTGACAGGGGGCCTGGGGCCAACGTCCTGACTTTC. Protein product: CATDRGPGANVLTF.

This clonotype was observed many times. J is TRBJ1-1 and V is TRBV7-2; D not resolved. The V end lost 5 bases, the J end lost 9 bases, and 13 bases lay between the germline ends. Germline loops: CDR1 SGHTA, CDR2 FQGNSA. The CDR3 has 12 residues. The CDR3 sequence: CASSMDGNQAFF. The CDR3 nucleotides are TGTGCCAGCAGCATGGACGGCAACCAAGCTTTCTTT.

Note on this clonotype: At one end, the junction sequence differs from germline, possibly due to a read error. This sequence joins TRBV15 and TRBJ1-1; D possibly corresponds to TRBD1 (5 bases). Germline CDR1 LNHNV, CDR2 YYDKDF (reference sequence). This CDR3 spans 13 amino acids. Here the CDR3 DNA reads TGTGTCACCAGCAGAGGGTGGGGGACTGAAGCTTTCTTT. Translated: CVTSRGWGTEAFF.

This clonotype was recorded a few times. The chain combines TRBV4-2 with TRBJ2-7; 9 nucleotides line up with TRBD1. Germline CDR1 is LGHNA and CDR2 is YNFKEQ. This CDR3 comprises 16 residues. J lost 4 bases, V lost 0 bases, and 7 bases had no gene match. The CDR3 spells CASSQEVTGGGYEQYF. The CDR3, as DNA: TGTGCCAGCAGCCAAGAGGTTACAGGGGGCGGTTACGAGCAGTACTTC.